The 6 T cell receptor beta chains in this list originate from one sample, sequenced in a study of cytomegalovirus exposure and HLA in healthy donors. Here immunoSEQ multiplex PCR was the method, and the copy in TCRdb shows in-frame clones only, minus some. Of tens of thousands of clones listed, around 95% are singletons. The sequenced material came from PBMCs. These TCRs come from a young woman in good health and CMV-seronegative.

The chain carries TRBV5-1 and TRBJ1-2, with D possibly being TRBD1 (5 bases). CDR3 length equals 14 residues. V lost 3 bases to trimming and J lost 5 bases, with 14 bases between them. Germline CDR1 SGHRS, CDR2 YFSETQ. In DNA form, the CDR3 reads TGCGCCAGCAGCTCGGGCGTGACAGATTATGGCTACACCTTC. Protein sequence: CASSSGVTDYGYTF.

The rearrangement links TRBV19 to TRBJ2-2, with TRBD2 as a possible D gene (6 bases). The CDR3 runs to 16 residues. V was clipped by 7 bases and J by 1 base, with 16 bases between them. Germline CDR1 is LNHDA and CDR2 is SQIVND (reference sequence). This chain's CDR3 is CASTLGGRENTGELFF. CDR3 nucleotides: TGTGCCAGTACCCTCGGGGGTAGGGAGAACACCGGGGAGCTGTTTTTT. Looking up the rest from reference TRBV19 and TRBJ2-2 gives the full variable domain: DGGITQSPKYLFRKEGQNVTLSCEQNLNHDAMYWYRQDPGQGLRLIYYSQIVNDFQKGDIAEGYSVSREKKESFPLTVTSAQKNPTAFYLCASTLGGRENTGELFFGEGSRLTVL.

The chain uses TRBV7-9 and TRBJ2-2; tentative D call: TRBD1 (6 bases). The length of the CDR3 is 18 residues. The V gene lost 6 bases and the J gene lost 3 bases, with 23 bases spanning the gap. Germline V gene sequence: CDR1 SEHNR, CDR2 FQNEAQ (reference sequence). CDR3 in DNA: TGTGCCAGCAGTTCCCCAACACAAACAGGGAAGGACACCGGGGAGCTGTTTTTT. Encoded protein: CASSSPTQTGKDTGELFF.

The chain recombines TRBV7-9 with TRBJ2-4, with D possibly being TRBD2 (6 bases). This CDR3 has 16 amino acids. The V gene's germline CDR1 is SEHNR and CDR2 FQNEAQ (reference sequence). The germline V and J ends were trimmed by 5 bases and 0 bases, with 14 bases remaining between them. In DNA, the CDR3 is TGTGCCAGCAGCCCCACTGGGGGACTAGCCAAAAACATTCAGTACTTC. It codes for CASSPTGGLAKNIQYF.

With respect to this clone: Other DNA sequences in the sample encode the same CDR3. V gene TRBV6-4 combines with J gene TRBJ2-1; 7 nucleotides agree with TRBD2. Per the germline V gene, CDR1 is MRHNA and CDR2 is SNTAGT. V was pared by 4 bases and J by 0 bases, with 0 bases of the junction left unmatched. This CDR3 contains 14 residues. The CDR3 sequence is CASSAGGSYNEQFF. CDR3 sequence (DNA): TGTGCCAGCAGTGCGGGGGGCTCCTACAATGAGCAGTTCTTC.

This clone appeared a single time. The V and J genes are TRBV18 and TRBJ2-3; D might be TRBD1 (6 bases). The germline CDR1 and CDR2 sequences are KGHSH and LQKENI. This CDR3 region has 14 residues. Trimming removed 3 bases from V and 4 bases from J, with 11 bases in between. The CDR3 bases are TGTGCCAGCTCACCGCAACCAGGGGCAGATACGCAGTATTTT. This sequence encodes CASSPQPGADTQYF.